Given below is one TCR beta chain in context. Antigen: not known. This sample is part of a study of CD8 T cells in Susac syndrome. With random hexamers, roughly 0.45 to 1 ug RNA was reverse transcribed. Amplification of TCR beta CDR3 across 54 Vbeta and 13 Jbeta was performed with immunoSEQ multiplex PCR. TCRdb re-called the immunoSEQ multiplex PCR reads through MiXCR, storing one row per CDR3 protein. The sample consists of hundreds of thousands of distinct CDR3 sequences, 95% of them appearing once. Per germline, CDR1 SQVTM and CDR2 ANQGSEA. This CDR3 spans 14 amino acids. Between the trimmed V and J ends, which lost 5 bases and 2 bases, there was a span of 16 bases. Regarding the study as a whole: TCR sequencing and HLA analysis covered a relatively small number of individuals.

The authors negatively isolated CD8+ and CD4+ T cells and FACS-enriched TEMRA cells. Sequenced input: CD4+ T cells from PBMCs. The chain joins TRBV29-1 to TRBJ2-7; maybe TRBD1 (6 bases). The receptor comes from a human donor with multiple sclerosis. The CDR3 loop is CSVTSQTGPYEQYF. The CDR3 DNA follows: TGCAGCGTTACCTCCCAGACAGGACCCTACGAGCAGTACTTC.